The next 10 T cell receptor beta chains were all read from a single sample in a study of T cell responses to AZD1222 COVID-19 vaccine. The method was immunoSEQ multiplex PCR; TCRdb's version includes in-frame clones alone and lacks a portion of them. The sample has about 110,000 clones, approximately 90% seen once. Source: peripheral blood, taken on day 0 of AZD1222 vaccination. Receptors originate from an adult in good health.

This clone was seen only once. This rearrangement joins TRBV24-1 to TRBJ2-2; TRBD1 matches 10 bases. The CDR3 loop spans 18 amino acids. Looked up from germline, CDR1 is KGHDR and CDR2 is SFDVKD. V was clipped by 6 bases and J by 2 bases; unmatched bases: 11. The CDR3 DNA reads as TGTGCCACCAGTAGTGTGGAGACAGGGGGCTTCAACACCGGGGAGCTGTTTTTT. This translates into CATSSVETGGFNTGELFF.

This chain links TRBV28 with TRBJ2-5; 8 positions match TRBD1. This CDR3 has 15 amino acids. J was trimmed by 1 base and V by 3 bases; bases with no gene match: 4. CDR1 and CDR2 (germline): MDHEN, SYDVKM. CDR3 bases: TGTGCCAGCAGTTTGACAGGGGTACCCCAAGAGACCCAGTACTTC. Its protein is CASSLTGVPQETQYF.

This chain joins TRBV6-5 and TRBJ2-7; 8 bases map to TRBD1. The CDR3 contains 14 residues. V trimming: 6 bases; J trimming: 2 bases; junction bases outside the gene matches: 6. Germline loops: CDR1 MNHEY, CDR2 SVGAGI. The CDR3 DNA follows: TGTGCCAGCAGAGCAGACAGGGGAGCCTACGAGCAGTACGTC. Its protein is CASRADRGAYEQYV.

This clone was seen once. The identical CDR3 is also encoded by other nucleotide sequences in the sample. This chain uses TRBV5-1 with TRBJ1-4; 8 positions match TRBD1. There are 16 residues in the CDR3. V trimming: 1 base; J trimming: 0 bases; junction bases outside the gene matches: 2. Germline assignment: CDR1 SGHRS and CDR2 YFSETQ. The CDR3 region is CASSLTGGPTNEKLFF. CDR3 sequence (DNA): TGCGCCAGCAGCTTGACAGGGGGACCAACTAATGAAAAACTGTTTTTT.

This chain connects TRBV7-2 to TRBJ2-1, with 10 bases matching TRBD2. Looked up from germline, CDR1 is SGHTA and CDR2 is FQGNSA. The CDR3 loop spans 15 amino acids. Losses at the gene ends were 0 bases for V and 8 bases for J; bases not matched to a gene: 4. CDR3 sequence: CASSLASGRADEQFF. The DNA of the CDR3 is TGTGCCAGCAGCTTAGCGAGCGGGAGGGCCGATGAGCAGTTCTTC.

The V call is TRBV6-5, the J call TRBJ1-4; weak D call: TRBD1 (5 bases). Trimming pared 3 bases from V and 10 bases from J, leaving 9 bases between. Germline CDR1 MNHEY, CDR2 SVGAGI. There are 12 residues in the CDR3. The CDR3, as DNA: TGTGCCAGCAGTTATGTCGGGGGAAAACTGTTTTTT. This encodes CASSYVGGKLFF.

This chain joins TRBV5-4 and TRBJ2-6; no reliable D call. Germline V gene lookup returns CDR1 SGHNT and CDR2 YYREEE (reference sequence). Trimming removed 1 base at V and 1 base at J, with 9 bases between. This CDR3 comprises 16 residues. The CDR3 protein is CASSLSLGSGANVLTF. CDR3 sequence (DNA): TGTGCCAGCAGCTTGTCCTTAGGGTCTGGGGCCAACGTCCTGACTTTC.

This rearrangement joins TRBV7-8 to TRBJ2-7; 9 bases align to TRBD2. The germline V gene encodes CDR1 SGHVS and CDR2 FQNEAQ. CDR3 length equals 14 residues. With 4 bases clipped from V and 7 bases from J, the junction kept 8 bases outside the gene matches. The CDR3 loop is CASSSRTSEREQYV. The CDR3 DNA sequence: TGTGCCAGCAGCTCCAGGACTAGCGAGAGGGAGCAGTACGTC.

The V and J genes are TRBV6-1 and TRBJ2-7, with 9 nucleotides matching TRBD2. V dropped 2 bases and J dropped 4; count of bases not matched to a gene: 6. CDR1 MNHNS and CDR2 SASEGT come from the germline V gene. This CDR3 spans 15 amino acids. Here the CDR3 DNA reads TGTGCCAGCAGTGAAACTCTGCGGGGGGGGTACGAGCAGTACTTC. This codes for CASSETLRGGYEQYF.

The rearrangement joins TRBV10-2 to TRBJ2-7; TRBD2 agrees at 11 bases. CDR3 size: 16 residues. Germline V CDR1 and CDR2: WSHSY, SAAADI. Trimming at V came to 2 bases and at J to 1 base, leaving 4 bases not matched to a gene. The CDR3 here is CASSERSGGASYEQYV. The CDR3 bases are TGCGCCAGCAGTGAGCGTAGCGGGGGGGCATCCTACGAGCAGTACGTC.